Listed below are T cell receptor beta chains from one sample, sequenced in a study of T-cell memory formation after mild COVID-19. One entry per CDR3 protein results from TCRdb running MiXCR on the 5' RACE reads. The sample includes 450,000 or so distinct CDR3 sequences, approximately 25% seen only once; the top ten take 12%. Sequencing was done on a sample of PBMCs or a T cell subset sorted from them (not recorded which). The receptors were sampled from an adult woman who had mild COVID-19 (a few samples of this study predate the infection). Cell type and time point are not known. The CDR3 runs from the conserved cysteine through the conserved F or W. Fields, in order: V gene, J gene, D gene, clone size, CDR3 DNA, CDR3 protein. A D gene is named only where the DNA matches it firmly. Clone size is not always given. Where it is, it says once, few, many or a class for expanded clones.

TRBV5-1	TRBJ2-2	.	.	TGCGCCAGCAGCTTGGGGTCCCTCCTTCTACGTCACACCGGGGAGCTGTTTTTT	CASSLGSLLLRHTGELFF
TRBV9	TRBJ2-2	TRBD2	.	TGTGCCAGCAGCGTAGCCTCTCTAGCGGGGGACACCGGGGAGCTGTTTTTT	CASSVASLAGDTGELFF
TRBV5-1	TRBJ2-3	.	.	TGCGCCAGCACATACACTGGAGATACGCAGTATTTT	CASTYTGDTQYF
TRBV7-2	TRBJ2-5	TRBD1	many	TGTGCCAGCAGCAGGACAGGGGGCTATTTCCAAGAGACCCAGTACTTC	CASSRTGGYFQETQYF
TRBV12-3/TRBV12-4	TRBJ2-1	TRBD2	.	TGTGCCAGCAGTCCCTCCCCTCCCGGGAGGGAGCAGTTCTTC	CASSPSPPGREQFF
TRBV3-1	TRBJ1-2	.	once	TGTGCCAGCAGCGTTACTCGTGATACAGTTAACTATGGCTACACCTTC	CASSVTRDTVNYGYTF
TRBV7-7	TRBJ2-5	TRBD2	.	TGTGCCAGCAGCCGTGGGACTAGCCAAGAGACCCAGTACTTC	CASSRGTSQETQYF
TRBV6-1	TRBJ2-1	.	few	TGTGCCAGCAGTGAAGCTGAGGGGGGCTCCTACAATGAGCAGTTCTTC	CASSEAEGGSYNEQFF
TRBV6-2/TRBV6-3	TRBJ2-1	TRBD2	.	TGTGCCAGCAGTCCCACTCGCGGGGGGGCAGAGCAGTTCTTC	CASSPTRGGAEQFF
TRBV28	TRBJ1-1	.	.	TGTGCCACCTTAATAGGGGGGACTGAAGCTTTCTTT	CATLIGGTEAFF
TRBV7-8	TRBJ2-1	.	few	TGTGCCAGCAGCTTAAACGACTTTCGAGGGCTCAATGAGCAGTTCTTC	CASSLNDFRGLNEQFF
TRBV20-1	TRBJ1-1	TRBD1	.	TGCAGTGCTAGAGATCTCGGACAGGGGAACACTGAAGCTTTCTTT	CSARDLGQGNTEAFF
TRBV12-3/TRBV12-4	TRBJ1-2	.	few	TGTGCCAGCGGACCCCAGGGGTTGCGAGGCTACACCTTC	CASGPQGLRGYTF
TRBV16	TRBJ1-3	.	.	TGTGCCAGCAGCCAATTAGGCGCAGGTCGCGGAAACACCATATATTTT	CASSQLGAGRGNTIYF
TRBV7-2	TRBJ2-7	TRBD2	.	TGTGCCAGCAGCTCGACTAGCGGGAGCCTCTACGAGCAGTACTTC	CASSSTSGSLYEQYF
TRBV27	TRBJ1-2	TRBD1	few	TGTGCCAGCAGTCCACGGACAGGGCTGGGGGTTAACTACACCTTC	CASSPRTGLGVNYTF
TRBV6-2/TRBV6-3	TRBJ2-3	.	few	TGTGCCAGCAGTTACAGGAGCACAGATACGCAGTATTTT	CASSYRSTDTQYF
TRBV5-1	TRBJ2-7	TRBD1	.	TGCGCCAGCAGCCTGGAACCGGGACAGGGGATACCCAGCTCCTACGAGCAGTACTTC	CASSLEPGQGIPSSYEQYF
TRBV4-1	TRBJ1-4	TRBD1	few	TGCGCCAGCCTCGGGGCGTACCAGGGGGCTCGGGAAAAACTGTTTTTT	CASLGAYQGAREKLFF
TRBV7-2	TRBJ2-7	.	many	TGTGCCAGCAGCTTAAGCGAGCAGTACTTC	CASSLSEQYF
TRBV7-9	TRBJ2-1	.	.	TGTGCCAGCAGCCCCCGAGATCTGTTTCGGGTCTCCTACAATGAGCAGTTCTTC	CASSPRDLFRVSYNEQFF
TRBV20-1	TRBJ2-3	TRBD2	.	TGCAGTGCTAGCCTAGCGGGGGCAGATACGCAGTATTTT	CSASLAGADTQYF
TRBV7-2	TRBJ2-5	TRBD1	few	TGTGCCAGCAGCCGAGGGACAGCGGAGACCCAGTACTTC	CASSRGTAETQYF
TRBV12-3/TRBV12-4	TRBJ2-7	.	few	TGTGCCAGCAGTCCCAAGGGGAGAACTGTGCCAAACTCCTACGAGCAGTACTTC	CASSPKGRTVPNSYEQYF